This T cell receptor (beta chain) was observed in a study of T cells in women clearing cervical HPV infection. Study-level information: Cases were women with histologically confirmed HPV16-related CIN3 or worse, including 2 invasive cancers. For cases, blood was sampled a median around 140 days after lesion detection, interquartile range roughly 80 to 220 days. General study findings and limits: Effector/memory and HPV-specific T cells were not isolated, and association timing is unknown.

In germline, CDR1 is SEHNR, CDR2 FQNEAQ (reference sequence). This CDR3 contains 12 residues. V lost 5 bases and J 6 bases, leaving 9 bases between the germline ends. A note on this clone: The antigen is unknown. The read terminates 3 residues before the CDR3 end, so the remaining end is supplied by the germline J gene.

All participants had a single incident cervical HPV16 infection, and prevalent HPV16 infections were excluded. Sequencing used immunoSEQ multiplex PCR; TCRdb keeps in-frame clones, though not all of them. This table lists 20,000 to 25,000 clones. This chain links TRBV7-9 with TRBJ2-3; D gene unclear. The TCR sequence derives from a woman aged 18-70 years with a cervical HPV16 infection that either progressed to CIN3+ or cleared (not recorded which). Sequences were obtained from blood buffy coat. The DNA read from the CDR3 is TGTGCCAGCAGCCCGACATCGGATACG. Residues: CASSPTSDT. The entire CDR3 is CASSPTSDTQYF.